These T cell receptor beta chains were read from a single sample in a study of cytomegalovirus exposure and HLA in healthy donors. Using immunoSEQ multiplex PCR, the repertoire was profiled, and TCRdb retains in-frame clones only, with some absent. The table shows about 160,000 clones, with 80% to 85% occurring only once. Sequencing was done on a sample of PBMCs. The receptors shown here come from a girl aged 2-10 years in good health and CMV-seropositive. CDR3s leave out the opening cysteine and the closing phenylalanine or tryptophan.

j_call v_call cdr3_aa
TRBJ2-7 TRBV9 ASSASGTYSYEQY
TRBJ2-7 TRBV5-6 ASSPQGSYEQY
TRBJ1-3 TRBV28 ASSLGGWGNTIY
TRBJ2-5 TRBV7-6 ASSFPRLAAIQETQY
TRBJ2-3 TRBV4-1 ASSALGGQTDTQY
TRBJ1-1 TRBV6-5 ASSATRSQAF
TRBJ2-6 TRBV2 ASRILVLRRSSGANVLT
TRBJ1-4 TRBV6-4 ASSAGRYRGIGEKLF
TRBJ2-7 TRBV9 ASSASPGLAGEAYEQY
TRBJ1-6 TRBV2 ASSGSLLSSYNSPLH
TRBJ2-1 TRBV7-3 ASSLSGGHNEQF
TRBJ1-2 TRBV4-1 ASSGGGQTGGYGYT
TRBJ1-2 TRBV5-1 ASSYFEGQGGYT
TRBJ2-1 TRBV5-1 ASSLGLAGSEQF
TRBJ2-3 TRBV27 ASSYDRSFTDTQY
TRBJ2-5 TRBV4-1 ASSQPEDAYQETQY
TRBJ1-2 TRBV19 ASSIVRAHGYT
TRBJ2-7 TRBV30 AWRREGLYEQY
- TRBV30 AWRDRIRSYEQY
TRBJ2-1 TRBV4-1 ASSQGQGSYNEQF